One sample yielded the 14 T cell receptor beta chains listed below, sequenced in a study of cytotoxic CD8 clonotypes in ibrutinib-treated CLL (TCRdb year 2021). The time point label here, explained by the study, means: progressive disease on ibrutinib. Library preparation was by the immunoSEQ multiplex PCR assay. TCRdb holds this immuneACCESS table with in-frame rearrangements only. Some clones are missing; in checked studies, unresolved V genes explain under half, and the rest has no known cause. Present in this sample are 250,000 to 350,000 clones, approximately 76% of which were seen just once. Approximately 5.1% of the sample is in the top ten clones. This material consisted of PBMCs, taken at disease progression, from a patient treated with ibrutinib. These receptors were taken from a human donor with chronic lymphocytic leukemia.

The J gene is TRBJ2-7, the V gene TRBV7-9; D is unclear. The CDR3 is 15 amino acids. The V gene's germline CDR1 is SEHNR and CDR2 FQNEAQ (reference sequence). The germline V and J ends were trimmed by 5 bases and 2 bases, with 16 bases remaining between them. CDR3 protein: CASSGRRSPTYEQYF. CDR3 in DNA: TGTGCCAGCAGCGGCAGAAGGTCCCCCACCTACGAGCAGTACTTC.

In nucleotides, the CDR3 is TGTGCCAGCAGCCCGTCGGATGGGGACCCTTTCTCCGGGGAGCTGTTTTTT. Translating it yields CASSPSDGDPFSGELFF. The rearrangement joins TRBV7-7 to TRBJ2-2; D could derive from TRBD1 or TRBD2 (5 bases each). CDR3 length equals 17 residues. Per the germline V gene, CDR1 is SSHAT and CDR2 is FNYEAQ (reference sequence). Trimming removed 5 bases at V and 6 bases at J, with 22 bases between.

The chain recombines TRBV5-4 with TRBJ2-7, with 7 bases lining up with TRBD2. The CDR3 has 14 amino acids. Germline V gives CDR1 SGHNT, CDR2 YYREEE (reference sequence). Germline trimming cut 1 base from V and 3 bases from J; bases unmatched to any gene: 4. The CDR3 loop reads CASSLSGMVYEQYF. The CDR3 nucleotides read TGTGCCAGCAGCTTGAGCGGGATGGTCTACGAGCAGTACTTC.

The V and J genes are TRBV25-1 and TRBJ1-5; D is possibly TRBD1 (5 bases). The CDR3 loop spans 14 amino acids. Trimming cost V 2 bases and J 3 bases, with 8 bases left between them. Germline CDR1 reads MGHDK; CDR2 reads SYGVNS. CDR3 loop: CASSERGYNQPQHF. In DNA, the CDR3 is TGTGCCAGCAGTGAACGGGGCTACAATCAGCCCCAGCATTTT.

This sequence joins TRBV11-2 and TRBJ1-2; the D is unclear. There are 16 residues in the CDR3. Trimming shortened V by 1 base and J by 1 base, and 13 bases separated the two germline ends. Germline assignment: CDR1 SGHAT and CDR2 FQNNGV. CDR3 nucleotides: TGTGCCAGCAGCTTAGCACAGCCTTATCATAACTATGGCTACACCTTC. Translating it yields CASSLAQPYHNYGYTF.

The V call is TRBV5-1, the J call TRBJ1-1; D unresolved. The germline gives CDR1 SGHRS, CDR2 YFSETQ. V was shortened by 0 bases and J by 11 bases, with 8 bases between the two germline ends. The CDR3 runs to 11 residues. This CDR3 is CASSLGVAAFF. The CDR3 DNA reads as TGCGCCAGCAGCTTGGGGGTTGCGGCTTTCTTT.

This clone was counted a single time. The V and J genes are TRBV9 and TRBJ2-3; 10 nucleotides align to TRBD1. The germline gives CDR1 SGDLS, CDR2 YYNGEE. V shed 3 bases and J 3 bases; nucleotides not matched to a gene: 4. The CDR3 consists of 15 residues. CDR3 amino acids: CASSAGTGATDTQYF. The CDR3 DNA sequence: TGTGCCAGCAGCGCCGGGACAGGGGCAACAGATACGCAGTATTTT.

This chain links TRBV2 with TRBJ2-7; D uncertain. Germline CDR1 is SNHLY and CDR2 is FYNNEI. Trimming took 0 bases from V and 4 from J, leaving 4 bases between them. This CDR3 is built from 12 residues. The CDR3 loop reads CASSEAEYEQYF. CDR3 sequence (DNA): TGTGCCAGCAGTGAAGCAGAGTACGAGCAGTACTTC.

This chain connects TRBV29-1 to TRBJ1-4; 8 bases fit TRBD1. Germline assignment: CDR1 SQVTM and CDR2 ANQGSEA. This CDR3 is built from 13 residues. V gave up 6 bases and J gave up 8 bases; unmatched junction bases: 8. CDR3: CSVRGQGEEKLFF. The DNA of the CDR3 is TGCAGCGTGCGCGGACAGGGAGAGGAAAAACTGTTTTTT.

The chain uses TRBV4-1 and TRBJ2-6; weak D call: TRBD1 (5 bases). The V end lost 1 base, the J end lost 0 bases, and 7 bases lay between the germline ends. The CDR3 sequence is 16 residues long. CDR1 and CDR2 from the germline V gene are MGHRA and YSYEKL. In DNA, the CDR3 is TGCGCCAGCAGCCAAGGAAGGGGCTCTGGGGCCAACGTCCTGACTTTC. Amino acid sequence: CASSQGRGSGANVLTF.

This chain joins TRBV6-1 and TRBJ1-6, with D unresolved. This CDR3 contains 14 residues. With 6 bases removed from V and 6 bases from J, the gap between germline ends came to 12 bases. Germline CDR1 reads MNHNS; CDR2 reads SASEGT. CDR3 sequence: CASSIQLFNSPLHF. DNA for the CDR3: TGTGCCAGCAGCATACAGTTGTTTAATTCACCCCTCCACTTT.

The chain combines TRBV25-1 with TRBJ2-5; D is possibly TRBD1 (5 bases). CDR1 is MGHDK and CDR2 is SYGVNS in the germline V gene. The CDR3 totals 14 residues. Deletions cut 3 bases from V and 2 bases from J, with 10 bases between. The CDR3 bases are TGTGCCAGCAGTGATCCAGGGTTACAAGAGACCCAGTACTTC. This gives the protein CASSDPGLQETQYF.

The chain combines TRBV2 with TRBJ1-4, with D possibly being TRBD1 (5 bases). Germline V gene lookup returns CDR1 SNHLY and CDR2 FYNNEI. V gave up 6 bases and J gave up 6 bases, with 14 bases separating them. The CDR3 is 14 residues long. CDR3 sequence: CASSLPGLDEKLFF. For the CDR3, the DNA is TGTGCCAGCAGCCTGCCGGGACTAGATGAAAAACTGTTTTTT.

This chain links TRBV19 with TRBJ1-2; D gene ambiguous. The ends were cut back, 5 bases at V and 4 bases at J, with 17 bases in the middle. Germline CDR1 and CDR2: LNHDA and SQIVND (reference sequence). The CDR3 has 15 amino acids. The CDR3 region has the DNA TGTGCCAGTAGTTCAAGGCTAAATCGGGCCTATGGCTACACCTTC. Protein sequence: CASSSRLNRAYGYTF.